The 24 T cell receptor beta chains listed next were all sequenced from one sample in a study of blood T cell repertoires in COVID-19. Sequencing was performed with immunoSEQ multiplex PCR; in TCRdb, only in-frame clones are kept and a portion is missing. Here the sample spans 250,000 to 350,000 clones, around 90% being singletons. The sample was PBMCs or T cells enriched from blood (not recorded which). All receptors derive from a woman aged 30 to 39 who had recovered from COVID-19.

The CDR3 nucleotides are TGCGCCAGCAGCTCGATGACTCGCACAGATACGCAGTATTTT. This gives the protein CASSSMTRTDTQYF. This rearrangement joins TRBV5-1 to TRBJ2-3; D not certain. Germline V gene data show CDR1 as SGHRS and CDR2 as YFSETQ. Between the trimmed V and J ends, which lost 3 bases and 1 base, there was a span of 9 bases. The CDR3 contains 14 residues. Supplemented by reference TRBV5-1 and TRBJ2-3, the full variable domain reads KAGVTQTPRYLIKTRGQQVTLSCSPISGHRSVSWYQQTPGQGLQFLFEYFSETQRNKGNFPGRFSGRQFSNSRSEMNVSTLELGDSALYLCASSSMTRTDTQYFGPGTRLTVL.

CDR3 residues: CASSPKPGQGNEKLFF. Here the CDR3 DNA reads TGTGCCAGCTCACCAAAGCCGGGACAGGGGAATGAAAAACTGTTTTTT. This chain joins TRBV18 and TRBJ1-4; 10 bases align to TRBD1. This CDR3 comprises 16 residues. CDR1 KGHSH and CDR2 LQKENI come from the germline V gene. V shed 2 bases, J shed 5 bases, and the junction held 5 bases outside the gene matches.

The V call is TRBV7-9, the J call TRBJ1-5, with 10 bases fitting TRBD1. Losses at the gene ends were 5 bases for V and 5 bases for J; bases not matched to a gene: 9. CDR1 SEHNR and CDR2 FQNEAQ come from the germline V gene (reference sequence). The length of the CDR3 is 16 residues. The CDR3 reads CASSHHRGTGDQPQHF. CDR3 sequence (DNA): TGTGCCAGCAGCCATCATCGGGGGACAGGGGATCAGCCCCAGCATTTT.

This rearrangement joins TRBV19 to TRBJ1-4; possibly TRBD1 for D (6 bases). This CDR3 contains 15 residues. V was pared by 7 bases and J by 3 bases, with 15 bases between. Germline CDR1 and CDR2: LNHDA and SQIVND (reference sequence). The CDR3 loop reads CASNPGTRSNEKLFF. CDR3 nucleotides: TGTGCCAGTAATCCCGGGACAAGGTCTAATGAAAAACTGTTTTTT. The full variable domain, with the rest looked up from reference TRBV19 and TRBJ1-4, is DGGITQSPKYLFRKEGQNVTLSCEQNLNHDAMYWYRQDPGQGLRLIYYSQIVNDFQKGDIAEGYSVSREKKESFPLTVTSAQKNPTAFYLCASNPGTRSNEKLFFGSGTQLSVL.

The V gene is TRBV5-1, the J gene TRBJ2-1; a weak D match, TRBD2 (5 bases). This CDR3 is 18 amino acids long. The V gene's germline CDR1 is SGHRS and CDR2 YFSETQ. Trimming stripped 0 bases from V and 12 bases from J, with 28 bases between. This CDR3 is CASSLVAIAGLSMGGQFF. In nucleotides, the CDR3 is TGCGCCAGCAGCTTGGTGGCTATAGCTGGACTTTCAATGGGCGGGCAGTTCTTC.

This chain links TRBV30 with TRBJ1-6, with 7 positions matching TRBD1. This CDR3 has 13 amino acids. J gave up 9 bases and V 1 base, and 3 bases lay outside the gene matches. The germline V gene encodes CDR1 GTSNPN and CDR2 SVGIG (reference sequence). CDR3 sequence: CAWSAQGGSPLHF. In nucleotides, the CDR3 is TGTGCCTGGAGTGCCCAGGGGGGTTCACCCCTCCACTTT.

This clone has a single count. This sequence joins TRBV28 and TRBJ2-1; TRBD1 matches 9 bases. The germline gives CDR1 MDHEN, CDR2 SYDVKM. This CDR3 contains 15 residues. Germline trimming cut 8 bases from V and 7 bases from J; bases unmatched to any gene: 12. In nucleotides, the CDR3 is TGTGCCAGCTTTCCCCGGGACAGGGATGTTAATGAGCAGTTCTTC. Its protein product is CASFPRDRDVNEQFF.

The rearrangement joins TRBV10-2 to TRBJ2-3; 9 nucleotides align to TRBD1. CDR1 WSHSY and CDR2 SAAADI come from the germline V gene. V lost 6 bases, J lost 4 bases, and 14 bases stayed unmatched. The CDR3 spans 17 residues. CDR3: CASRLTRTGASADTQYF. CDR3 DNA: TGCGCCAGCAGATTAACCCGGACAGGGGCATCCGCAGATACGCAGTATTTT.

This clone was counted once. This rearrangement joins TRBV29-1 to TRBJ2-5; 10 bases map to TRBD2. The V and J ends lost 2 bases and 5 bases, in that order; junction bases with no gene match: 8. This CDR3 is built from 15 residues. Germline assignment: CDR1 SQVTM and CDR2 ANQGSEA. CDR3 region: CSVEMRLAGVETQYF. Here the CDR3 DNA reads TGCAGCGTTGAAATGAGGCTAGCGGGGGTTGAGACCCAGTACTTC.

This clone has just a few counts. CDR3 DNA: TGCGCCAGCAGCTTGCAGGGGGCTTCACCCCTCCACTTT. This sequence encodes CASSLQGASPLHF. This rearrangement joins TRBV5-1 to TRBJ1-6; TRBD1 matches 8 bases. The CDR3 has 13 amino acids. With V trimmed by 1 base and J by 9 bases, 0 bases remained unmatched. Germline V gives CDR1 SGHRS, CDR2 YFSETQ. Full variable domain (rest looked up from reference TRBV5-1 and TRBJ1-6): KAGVTQTPRYLIKTRGQQVTLSCSPISGHRSVSWYQQTPGQGLQFLFEYFSETQRNKGNFPGRFSGRQFSNSRSEMNVSTLELGDSALYLCASSLQGASPLHFGNGTRLTVT.

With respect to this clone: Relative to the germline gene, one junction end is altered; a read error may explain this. CDR3 nucleotides: TGTGCCAGCGGTGAAAAATATAGAGGGGAGACCCAGTACTTC. Amino acids: CASGEKYRGETQYF. The chain links TRBV6-1 to TRBJ2-5; weak D call: TRBD2 (5 bases). This CDR3 contains 14 residues. Germline lookup yields CDR1 MNHNS and CDR2 SASEGT.

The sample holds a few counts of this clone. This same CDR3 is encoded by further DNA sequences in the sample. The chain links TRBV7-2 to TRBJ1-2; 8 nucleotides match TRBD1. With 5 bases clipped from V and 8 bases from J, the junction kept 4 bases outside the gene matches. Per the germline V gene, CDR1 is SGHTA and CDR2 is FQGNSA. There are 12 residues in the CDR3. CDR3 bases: TGTGCCAGCAGCCCGAGGACAGGGGGCTACACCTTC. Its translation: CASSPRTGGYTF.

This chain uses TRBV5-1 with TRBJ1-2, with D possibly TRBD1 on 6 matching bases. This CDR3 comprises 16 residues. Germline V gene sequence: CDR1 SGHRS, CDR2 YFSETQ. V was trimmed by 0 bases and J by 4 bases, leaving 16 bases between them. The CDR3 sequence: CASSLEGLRGSYGYTF. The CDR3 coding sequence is TGCGCCAGCAGCTTGGAGGGTCTCAGGGGAAGCTATGGCTACACCTTC.

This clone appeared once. CDR3 DNA: TGTGCCAGCAGGGAAACGGGAGGCGGGGAGACCCAGTACTTC. Translating it yields CASRETGGGETQYF. The chain employs TRBV7-9 and TRBJ2-5; 7 bases are a match to TRBD2. From germline, CDR1 is SEHNR and CDR2 FQNEAQ (reference sequence). The J segment lost 5 bases and the V segment lost 6 bases, leaving 9 bases of the junction unmatched. This CDR3 region has 14 residues.

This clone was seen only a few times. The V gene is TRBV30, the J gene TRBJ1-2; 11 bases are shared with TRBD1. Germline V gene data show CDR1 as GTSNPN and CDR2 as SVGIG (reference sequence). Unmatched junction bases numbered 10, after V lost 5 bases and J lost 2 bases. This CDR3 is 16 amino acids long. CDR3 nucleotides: TGTGCCTGGGGCATCGAAAGGGACAGGGGGAACTATGGCTACACCTTC. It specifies CAWGIERDRGNYGYTF.

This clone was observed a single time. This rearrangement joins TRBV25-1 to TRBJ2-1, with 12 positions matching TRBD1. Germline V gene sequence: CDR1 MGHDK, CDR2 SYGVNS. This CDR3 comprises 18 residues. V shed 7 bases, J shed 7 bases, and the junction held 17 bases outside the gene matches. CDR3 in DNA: TGTGCCAGCAAACCGTCCCCCGGGACAGGGGGCGCGGGGAATGAGCAGTTCTTC. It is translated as CASKPSPGTGGAGNEQFF.

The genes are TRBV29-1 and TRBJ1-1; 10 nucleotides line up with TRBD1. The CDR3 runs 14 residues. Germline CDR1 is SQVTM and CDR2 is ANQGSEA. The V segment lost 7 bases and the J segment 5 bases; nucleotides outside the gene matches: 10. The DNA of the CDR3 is TGCAGCGCTTCCCCCGGGACAGGGGTTACTGAAGCTTTCTTT. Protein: CSASPGTGVTEAFF.

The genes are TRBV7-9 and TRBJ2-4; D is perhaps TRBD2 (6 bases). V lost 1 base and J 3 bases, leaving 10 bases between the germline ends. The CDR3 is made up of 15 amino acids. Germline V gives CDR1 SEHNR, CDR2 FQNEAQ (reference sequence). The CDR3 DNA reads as TGTGCCAGCAGCTTAGGTGAGGGAGGCAAAAACATTCAGTACTTC. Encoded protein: CASSLGEGGKNIQYF. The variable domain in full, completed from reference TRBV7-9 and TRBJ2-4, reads DTGVSQNPRHKITKRGQNVTFRCDPISEHNRLYWYRQTLGQGPEFLTYFQNEAQLEKSRLLSDRFSAERPKGSFSTLEIQRTEQGDSAMYLCASSLGEGGKNIQYFGAGTRLSVL.

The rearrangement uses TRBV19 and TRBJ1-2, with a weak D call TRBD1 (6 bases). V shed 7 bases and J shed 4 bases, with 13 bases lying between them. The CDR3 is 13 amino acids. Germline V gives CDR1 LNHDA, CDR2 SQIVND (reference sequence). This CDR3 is CASKKQGSYGYTF. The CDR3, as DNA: TGTGCCAGTAAGAAACAGGGATCCTATGGCTACACCTTC.

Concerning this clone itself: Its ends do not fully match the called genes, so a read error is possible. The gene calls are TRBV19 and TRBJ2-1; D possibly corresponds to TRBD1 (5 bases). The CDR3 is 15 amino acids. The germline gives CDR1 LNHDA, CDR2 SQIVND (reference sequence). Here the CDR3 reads CASSRGPGSYNEQFF. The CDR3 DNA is TGTGCCAGCAGTAGGGGCCCGGGCTCCTACAATGAGCAGTTCTTC.

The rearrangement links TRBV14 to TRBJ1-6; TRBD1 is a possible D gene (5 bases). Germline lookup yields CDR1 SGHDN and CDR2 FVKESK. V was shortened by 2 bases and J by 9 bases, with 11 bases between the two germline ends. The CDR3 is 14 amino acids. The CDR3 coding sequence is TGTGCCAGCAGCCAAAGGACAAGGCCTTCACCCCTCCACTTT. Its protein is CASSQRTRPSPLHF.

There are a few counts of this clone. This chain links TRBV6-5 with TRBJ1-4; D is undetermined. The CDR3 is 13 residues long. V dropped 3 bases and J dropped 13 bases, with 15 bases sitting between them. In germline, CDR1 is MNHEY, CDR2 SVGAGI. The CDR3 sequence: CASSYRGSDRLFF. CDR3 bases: TGTGCCAGCAGTTATAGAGGCTCTGACCGACTGTTTTTT.

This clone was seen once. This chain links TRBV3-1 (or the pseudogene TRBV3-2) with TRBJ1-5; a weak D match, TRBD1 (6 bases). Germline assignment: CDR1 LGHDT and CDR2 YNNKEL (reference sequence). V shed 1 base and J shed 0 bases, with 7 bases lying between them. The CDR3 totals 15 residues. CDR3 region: CASSQGRGSNQPQHF. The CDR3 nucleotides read TGTGCCAGCAGCCAAGGCAGGGGTAGCAATCAGCCCCAGCATTTT.

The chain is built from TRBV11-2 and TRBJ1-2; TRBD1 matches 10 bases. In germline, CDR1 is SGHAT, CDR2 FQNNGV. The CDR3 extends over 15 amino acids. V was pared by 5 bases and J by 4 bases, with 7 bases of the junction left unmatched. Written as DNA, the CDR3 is TGTGCCAGCAGCACACGGACAGGGGGTACCTATGGCTACACCTTC. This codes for CASSTRTGGTYGYTF.